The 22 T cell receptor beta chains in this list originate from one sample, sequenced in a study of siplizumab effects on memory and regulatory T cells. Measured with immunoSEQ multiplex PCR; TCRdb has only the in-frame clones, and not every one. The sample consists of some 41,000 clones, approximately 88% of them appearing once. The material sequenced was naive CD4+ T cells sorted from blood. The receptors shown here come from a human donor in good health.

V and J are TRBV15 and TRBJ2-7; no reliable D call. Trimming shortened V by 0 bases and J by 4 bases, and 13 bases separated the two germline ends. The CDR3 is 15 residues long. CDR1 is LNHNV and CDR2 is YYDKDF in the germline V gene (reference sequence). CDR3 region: CATSREITGPYEQYF. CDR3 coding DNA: TGTGCCACCAGCAGAGAAATAACGGGTCCTTACGAGCAGTACTTC.

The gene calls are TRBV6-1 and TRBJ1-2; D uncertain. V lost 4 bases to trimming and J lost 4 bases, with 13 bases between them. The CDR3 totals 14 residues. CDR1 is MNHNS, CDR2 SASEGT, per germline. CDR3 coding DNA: TGTGCCAGCAGTGGGGAGGCCGGGTCCTATGGCTACACCTTC. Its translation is CASSGEAGSYGYTF.

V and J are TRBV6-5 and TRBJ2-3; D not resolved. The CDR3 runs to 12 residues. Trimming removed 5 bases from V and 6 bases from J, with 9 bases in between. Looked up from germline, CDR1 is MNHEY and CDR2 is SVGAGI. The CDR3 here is CASSRSRDTQYF. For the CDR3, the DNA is TGTGCCAGCAGTCGGAGTCGGGATACGCAGTATTTT.

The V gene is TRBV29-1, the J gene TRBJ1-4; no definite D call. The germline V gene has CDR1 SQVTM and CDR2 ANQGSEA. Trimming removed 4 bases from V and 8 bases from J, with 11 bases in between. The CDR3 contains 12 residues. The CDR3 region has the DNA TGCAGCGTTGTGTCGGGAGGGGAAAAACTGTTTTTT. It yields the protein CSVVSGGEKLFF.

CDR3: CASSFGLAGAYEQYF. Here the CDR3 DNA reads TGTGCCAGTAGTTTCGGACTAGCGGGGGCCTACGAGCAGTACTTC. This rearrangement joins TRBV19 to TRBJ2-7, with 13 bases fitting TRBD2. V gave up 5 bases and J gave up 2 bases; unmatched junction bases: 3. This CDR3 is built from 15 residues. Per the germline V gene, CDR1 is LNHDA and CDR2 is SQIVND (reference sequence).

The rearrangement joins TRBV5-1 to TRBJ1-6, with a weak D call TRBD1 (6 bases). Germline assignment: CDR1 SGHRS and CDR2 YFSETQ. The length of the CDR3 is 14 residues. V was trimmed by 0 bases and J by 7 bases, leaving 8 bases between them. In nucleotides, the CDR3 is TGCGCCAGCAGCTTGGGGGGGCGGAATTCACCCCTCCACTTT. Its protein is CASSLGGRNSPLHF.

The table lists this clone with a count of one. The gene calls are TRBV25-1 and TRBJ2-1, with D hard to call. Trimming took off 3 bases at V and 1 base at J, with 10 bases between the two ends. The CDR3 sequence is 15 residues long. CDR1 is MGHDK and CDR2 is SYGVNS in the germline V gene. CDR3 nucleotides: TGTGCCAGCAGTGATTCAAGCGTTTCCTACAATGAGCAGTTCTTC. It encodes CASSDSSVSYNEQFF.

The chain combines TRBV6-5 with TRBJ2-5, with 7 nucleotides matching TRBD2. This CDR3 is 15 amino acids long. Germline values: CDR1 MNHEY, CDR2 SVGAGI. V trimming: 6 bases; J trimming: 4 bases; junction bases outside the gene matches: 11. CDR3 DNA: TGTGCCAGCAGCATAGCGGGCGGCCGGGGAGAGACCCAGTACTTC. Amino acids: CASSIAGGRGETQYF.

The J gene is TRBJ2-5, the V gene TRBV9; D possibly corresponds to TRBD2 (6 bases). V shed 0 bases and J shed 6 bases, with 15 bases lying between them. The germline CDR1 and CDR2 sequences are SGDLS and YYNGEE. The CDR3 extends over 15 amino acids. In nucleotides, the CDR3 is TGTGCCAGCAGCGTAGCCCCGGGACTCAGCCAGACCCAGTACTTC. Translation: CASSVAPGLSQTQYF.

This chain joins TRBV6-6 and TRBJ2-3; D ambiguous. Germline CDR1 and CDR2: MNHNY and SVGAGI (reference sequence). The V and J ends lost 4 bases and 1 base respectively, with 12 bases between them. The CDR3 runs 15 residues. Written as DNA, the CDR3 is TGTGCCAGCAGTTCCCGGGCTCTTGGCACAGATACGCAGTATTTT. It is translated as CASSSRALGTDTQYF.

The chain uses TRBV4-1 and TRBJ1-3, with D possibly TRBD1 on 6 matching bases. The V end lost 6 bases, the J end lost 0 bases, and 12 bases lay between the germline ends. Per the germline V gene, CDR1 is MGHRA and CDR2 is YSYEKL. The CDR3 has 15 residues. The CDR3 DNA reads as TGCGCCAGCAGAGCAGGGGCCGTCTCTGGAAACACCATATATTTT. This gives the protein CASRAGAVSGNTIYF.

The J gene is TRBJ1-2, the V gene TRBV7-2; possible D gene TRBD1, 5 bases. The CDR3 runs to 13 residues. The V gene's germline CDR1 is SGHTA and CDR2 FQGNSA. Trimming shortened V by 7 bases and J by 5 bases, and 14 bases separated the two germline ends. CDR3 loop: CASTPGQGYGYTF. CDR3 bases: TGTGCCAGCACCCCGGGGCAAGGGTATGGCTACACCTTC.

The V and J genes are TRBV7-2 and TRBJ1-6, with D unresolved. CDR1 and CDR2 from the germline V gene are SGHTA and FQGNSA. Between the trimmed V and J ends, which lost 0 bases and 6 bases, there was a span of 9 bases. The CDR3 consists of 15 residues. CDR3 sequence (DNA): TGTGCCAGCAGCTTAGCCGGGCTAAGTAATTCACCCCTCCACTTT. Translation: CASSLAGLSNSPLHF.

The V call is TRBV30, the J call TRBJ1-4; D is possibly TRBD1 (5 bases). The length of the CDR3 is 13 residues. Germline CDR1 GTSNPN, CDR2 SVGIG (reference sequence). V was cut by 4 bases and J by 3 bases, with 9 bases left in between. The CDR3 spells CAWTGIANEKLFF. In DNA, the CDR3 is TGTGCCTGGACAGGGATTGCTAATGAAAAACTGTTTTTT.

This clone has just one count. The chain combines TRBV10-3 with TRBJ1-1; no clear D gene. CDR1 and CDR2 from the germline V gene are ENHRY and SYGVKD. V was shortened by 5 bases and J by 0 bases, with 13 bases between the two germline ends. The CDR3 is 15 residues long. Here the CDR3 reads CAISPEGSMNTEAFF. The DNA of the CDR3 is TGTGCCATCAGTCCCGAGGGATCAATGAACACTGAAGCTTTCTTT.

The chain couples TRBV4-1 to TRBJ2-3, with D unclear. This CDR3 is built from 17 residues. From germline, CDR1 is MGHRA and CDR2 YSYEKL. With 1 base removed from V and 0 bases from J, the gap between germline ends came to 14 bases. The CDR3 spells CASSQVPFVVSTDTQYF. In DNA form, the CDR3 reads TGCGCCAGCAGCCAAGTGCCTTTCGTGGTGAGCACAGATACGCAGTATTTT.

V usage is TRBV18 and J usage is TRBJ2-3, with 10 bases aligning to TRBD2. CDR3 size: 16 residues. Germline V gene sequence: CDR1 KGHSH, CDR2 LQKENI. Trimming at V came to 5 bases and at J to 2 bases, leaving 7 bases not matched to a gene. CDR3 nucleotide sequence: TGTGCCAGCTCAATTCTAGCGGGGGATTCCACAGATACGCAGTATTTT. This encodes CASSILAGDSTDTQYF. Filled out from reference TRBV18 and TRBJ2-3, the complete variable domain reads NAGVMQNPRHLVRRRGQEARLRCSPMKGHSHVYWYRQLPEEGLKFMVYLQKENIIDESGMPKERFSAEFPKEGPSILRIQQVVRGDSAAYFCASSILAGDSTDTQYFGPGTRLTVL.

CDR3 amino acids: CASSLLAGGYGYTF. The CDR3 bases are TGTGCCAGCAGCTTGTTAGCAGGGGGCTATGGCTACACCTTC. This rearrangement joins TRBV5-8 to TRBJ1-2; TRBD1 aligns across 7 bases. The germline CDR1 and CDR2 sequences are SGHTS and YDEGEE. The CDR3 spans 14 residues. The ends lost 1 base at V and 4 bases at J; junction bases unmatched: 4. The whole variable domain, filled in from reference TRBV5-8 and TRBJ1-2, reads EAGVTQSPTHLIKTRGQQATLRCSPISGHTSVYWYQQALGLGLQFLLWYDEGEERNRGNFPPRFSGRQFPNYSSELNVNALELEDSALYLCASSLLAGGYGYTFGSGTRLTVV.

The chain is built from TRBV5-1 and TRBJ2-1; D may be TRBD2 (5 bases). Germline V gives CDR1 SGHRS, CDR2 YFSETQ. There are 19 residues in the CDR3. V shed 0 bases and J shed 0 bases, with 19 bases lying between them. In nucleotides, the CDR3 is TGCGCCAGCAGCTTGGCCTATACTAGAGAACCGAGCTCCTACAATGAGCAGTTCTTC. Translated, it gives CASSLAYTREPSSYNEQFF.

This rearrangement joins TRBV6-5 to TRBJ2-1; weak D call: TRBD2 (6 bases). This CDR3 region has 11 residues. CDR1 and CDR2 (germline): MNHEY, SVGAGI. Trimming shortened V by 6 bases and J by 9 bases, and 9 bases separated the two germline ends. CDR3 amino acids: CASRTGGEQFF. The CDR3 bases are TGTGCCAGCAGAACCGGGGGTGAGCAGTTCTTC.

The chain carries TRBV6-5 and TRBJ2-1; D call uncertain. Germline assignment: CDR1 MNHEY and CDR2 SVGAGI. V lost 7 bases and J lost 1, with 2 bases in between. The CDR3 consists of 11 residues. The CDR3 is CASTSYNEQFF. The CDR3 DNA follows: TGTGCCAGCACATCCTACAATGAGCAGTTCTTC.

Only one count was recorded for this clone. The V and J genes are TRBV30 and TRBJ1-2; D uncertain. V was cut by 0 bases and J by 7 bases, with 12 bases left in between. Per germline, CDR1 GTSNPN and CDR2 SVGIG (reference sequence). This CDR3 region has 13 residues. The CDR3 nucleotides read TGTGCCTGGAGTGTACATCGGGTTGGTGGCTACACCTTC. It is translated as CAWSVHRVGGYTF.